This T cell receptor (beta chain) comes out of a study of blood T cell repertoires in COVID-19. TCRdb's copy holds only in-frame clones and misses some; the assay was immunoSEQ multiplex PCR. The sample lists around 100,000 clones; roughly 84% were seen once. The germline gives CDR1 LNHDA, CDR2 SQIVND (reference sequence). The length of the CDR3 is 16 residues. V shed 3 bases and J 2 bases; nucleotides not matched to a gene: 6. This chain links TRBV19 with TRBJ2-4, with 8 bases aligning to TRBD2. The source of this sequence is a man aged 30 to 45 in a cohort sampled during active COVID-19. Specimen: peripheral blood. The CDR3 is CASSIGSGASKNIQYF. The CDR3 DNA is TGTGCCAGTAGTATTGGTAGCGGGGCCTCCAAAAACATTCAGTACTTC.